The 28 T cell receptor beta chains below come from one sample, sequenced in a study of shared clonotypes between healthy human individuals. Terminally differentiated effector memory CD45RA+ cells were excluded from the naive CD8 cells, which were CD45RO-negative and positively selected for CCR7. TCRdb keeps only in-frame clones here, not all; method: immunoSEQ multiplex PCR. Of millions of clones detected, roughly 95% appear once; the ten largest clones hold roughly 1.1%. Sequencing input: naive CD8+ T cells sorted from blood. These receptors all come from a man aged 18 to 29 in good health.

This chain joins TRBV27 and TRBJ2-7; tentative D call: TRBD1 (6 bases). CDR1 and CDR2 (germline): MNHEY, SMNVEV (reference sequence). Trimming cost V 5 bases and J 4 bases, with 18 bases left between them. The CDR3 runs to 15 residues. The CDR3, as DNA: TGTGCCAGCAGTCAGGGGATGCAGGGTGTGTACGAGCAGTACTTC. It translates to CASSQGMQGVYEQYF.

This clone was seen a handful of times. This CDR3 is also generated by other DNA sequences in the sample. The genes are TRBV6-6 and TRBJ2-7, with no clear D. V was trimmed by 0 bases and J by 2 bases, leaving 2 bases between them. The CDR3 contains 12 residues. Germline V lookup: CDR1 MNHNY, CDR2 SVGAGI (reference sequence). CDR3 DNA: TGTGCCAGCAGTTACTCAACCTACGAGCAGTACTTC. Its translation is CASSYSTYEQYF.

The chain carries TRBV27 and TRBJ2-7; 10 bases align to TRBD1. Germline V gives CDR1 MNHEY, CDR2 SMNVEV (reference sequence). Trimming at V came to 8 bases and at J to 5 bases, leaving 6 bases not matched to a gene. This CDR3 contains 13 residues. The CDR3 region is CASESTGGHEQYF. The DNA of the CDR3 is TGTGCCAGCGAATCGACAGGGGGCCACGAGCAGTACTTC.

The chain uses TRBV5-1 and TRBJ2-7; no clear D gene. The CDR3 runs to 15 residues. Trimming left V 3 bases short and J 0 bases short, with 13 bases between. Germline V gene lookup returns CDR1 SGHRS and CDR2 YFSETQ. The CDR3 bases are TGCGCCAGCAGCTCGTCCGACTTGGCCTCCTACGAGCAGTACTTC. This gives the protein CASSSSDLASYEQYF. The full variable domain, completed using reference TRBV5-1 and TRBJ2-7, is KAGVTQTPRYLIKTRGQQVTLSCSPISGHRSVSWYQQTPGQGLQFLFEYFSETQRNKGNFPGRFSGRQFSNSRSEMNVSTLELGDSALYLCASSSSDLASYEQYFGPGTRLTVT.

The chain uses TRBV2 and TRBJ1-1, with D perhaps matching TRBD1 (5 bases). V was pared by 11 bases and J by 4 bases, with 20 bases between. Germline values: CDR1 SNHLY, CDR2 FYNNEI. The CDR3 runs 14 residues. CDR3 residues: CAQGGGVRGTEAFF. Written as DNA, the CDR3 is TGTGCCCAAGGTGGAGGGGTCCGGGGCACTGAAGCTTTCTTT.

The sample holds a few counts of this clone. J is TRBJ2-7 and V is TRBV7-2; D unresolved. The CDR3 extends over 14 amino acids. Trimming took 3 bases from V and 3 from J, leaving 12 bases between them. The germline gives CDR1 SGHTA, CDR2 FQGNSA. The CDR3 DNA sequence: TGTGCCAGCAGCTTCGGTTTCAACGACTACGAGCAGTACTTC. The encoded protein is CASSFGFNDYEQYF.

This clone was seen once. The J gene is TRBJ2-7, the V gene TRBV27; weak D call: TRBD1 (6 bases). CDR1 MNHEY and CDR2 SMNVEV come from the germline V gene (reference sequence). This CDR3 comprises 16 residues. V was clipped by 3 bases and J by 3 bases, with 18 bases between them. CDR3 loop: CASSFSTGQMSYEQYF. CDR3 in DNA: TGTGCCAGCAGTTTCTCTACGGGACAAATGAGCTACGAGCAGTACTTC.

The chain has TRBV5-6 and TRBJ1-4; 9 bases map to TRBD1. The CDR3 consists of 15 residues. Germline trimming cut 3 bases from V and 8 bases from J; bases unmatched to any gene: 8. Germline V gene lookup returns CDR1 SGHDT and CDR2 YYEEEE. CDR3 bases: TGTGCCAGCAGCTACGGGACAGGGCTAGGAGAAAAACTGTTTTTT. This codes for CASSYGTGLGEKLFF.

The rearrangement links TRBV10-3 to TRBJ2-3, with TRBD1 matching over 9 bases. With V trimmed by 6 bases and J by 3 bases, 4 bases remained unmatched. This CDR3 is built from 14 residues. Germline assignment: CDR1 ENHRY and CDR2 SYGVKD. CDR3 region: CAIRGTGRTDTQYF. CDR3 coding DNA: TGTGCCATCAGGGGGACAGGGAGGACAGATACGCAGTATTTT.

This chain connects TRBV6-5 to TRBJ2-1; D is possibly TRBD1 (6 bases). CDR1 and CDR2 from the germline V gene are MNHEY and SVGAGI. The V end lost 6 bases, the J end lost 8 bases, and 17 bases lay between the germline ends. CDR3 size: 14 residues. DNA for the CDR3: TGTGCCAGCAGCCCAGGGAGTGGGGGCGATGAGCAGTTCTTC. Amino acid sequence: CASSPGSGGDEQFF.

The chain combines TRBV27 with TRBJ2-2; D perhaps matches TRBD1 (5 bases). The CDR3 totals 13 residues. Per germline, CDR1 MNHEY and CDR2 SMNVEV (reference sequence). V was shortened by 8 bases and J by 1 base, with 8 bases between the two germline ends. CDR3 DNA sequence: TGTGCCAGCCAGACAGAGAACACCGGGGAGCTGTTTTTT. Translating gives CASQTENTGELFF.

A remark on this clone: The same CDR3 arises from other DNA sequences in this sample as well. This chain connects TRBV2 to TRBJ1-5; no clear D. CDR1 and CDR2 from the germline V gene are SNHLY and FYNNEI. Trimming removed 1 base from V and 3 bases from J, with 7 bases in between. This CDR3 is built from 14 residues. CDR3: CASSEGQTNQPQHF. The CDR3 DNA follows: TGTGCCAGCAGTGAAGGGCAGACCAATCAGCCCCAGCATTTT.

V is TRBV4-3 and J is TRBJ2-7; 9 bases are a match to TRBD2. The CDR3 sequence is 16 residues long. The V gene's germline CDR1 is LGHNA and CDR2 YSLEER. With V trimmed by 0 bases and J by 4 bases, 7 bases remained unmatched. CDR3 loop: CASSQDLSGGLYEQYF. DNA for the CDR3: TGCGCCAGCAGCCAAGATTTGAGCGGGGGGTTATACGAGCAGTACTTC.

The V gene is TRBV6-6, the J gene TRBJ2-1, with TRBD2 as a possible D gene (6 bases). CDR3 size: 15 residues. Trimming left V 6 bases short and J 6 bases short, with 18 bases between. Germline loops: CDR1 MNHNY, CDR2 SVGAGI (reference sequence). This CDR3 reads CASSPGEDFPNEQFF. CDR3 DNA sequence: TGTGCCAGCAGCCCGGGAGAGGACTTCCCCAATGAGCAGTTCTTC.

This clone has just one count. The chain recombines TRBV4-1 with TRBJ2-7, with D maybe TRBD1 (5 bases). From germline, CDR1 is MGHRA and CDR2 YSYEKL. This CDR3 spans 14 amino acids. Between the trimmed V and J ends, which lost 1 base and 5 bases, there was a span of 12 bases. Here the CDR3 reads CASSQGLRDHEQYF. The CDR3 DNA reads as TGCGCCAGCAGCCAAGGCCTCAGGGATCACGAGCAGTACTTC.

A word on this clone: Other nucleotide sequences in the sample specify the same CDR3. This chain links TRBV4-1 with TRBJ2-3; D not resolved. CDR1 and CDR2 from the germline V gene are MGHRA and YSYEKL. V was shortened by 1 base and J by 2 bases, with 10 bases between the two germline ends. The CDR3 loop spans 15 amino acids. The CDR3 is CASSQVAGDTDTQYF. In DNA form, the CDR3 reads TGCGCCAGCAGCCAAGTGGCTGGAGACACAGATACGCAGTATTTT.

This sequence joins TRBV28 and TRBJ1-1; 7 bases map to TRBD1. V gave up 5 bases and J gave up 2 bases; unmatched junction bases: 5. The germline CDR1 and CDR2 sequences are MDHEN and SYDVKM. The CDR3 spans 14 residues. The CDR3 nucleotides read TGTGCCAGCAGTATGCAGGGGGAAAACACTGAAGCTTTCTTT. Its translation is CASSMQGENTEAFF.

This rearrangement joins TRBV7-9 to TRBJ1-2; D not certain. The germline CDR1 and CDR2 sequences are SEHNR and FQNEAQ (reference sequence). The CDR3 runs 15 residues. The V gene lost 5 bases and the J gene lost 2 bases, with 15 bases spanning the gap. The CDR3 loop is CASSATPPENYGYTF. The CDR3 DNA sequence: TGTGCCAGCAGCGCTACACCACCTGAGAACTATGGCTACACCTTC.

This chain links TRBV30 with TRBJ1-2; no definite D call. The germline V and J ends were trimmed by 2 bases and 4 bases, with 8 bases remaining between them. CDR1 is GTSNPN and CDR2 is SVGIG in the germline V gene (reference sequence). This CDR3 region has 12 residues. CDR3: CAWSHSSYGYTF. The CDR3 nucleotides are TGTGCCTGGAGTCACAGCAGCTATGGCTACACCTTC.

The V gene is TRBV11-2, the J gene TRBJ2-1; D remains unclear. Germline V lookup: CDR1 SGHAT, CDR2 FQNNGV. V dropped 1 base and J dropped 6 bases, with 7 bases sitting between them. This CDR3 comprises 13 residues. CDR3 nucleotides: TGTGCCAGCAGCTTAGGAACTCTCAATGAGCAGTTCTTC. Protein: CASSLGTLNEQFF.

The count of this clone is one. The J gene is TRBJ2-5, the V gene TRBV4-1; TRBD1 matches at 7 bases. Germline V gives CDR1 MGHRA, CDR2 YSYEKL. This CDR3 is built from 15 residues. The J segment lost 5 bases and the V segment lost 1 base, leaving 7 bases of the junction unmatched. The CDR3 sequence is CASSQVQGDRETQYF. In DNA, the CDR3 is TGCGCCAGCAGCCAAGTTCAGGGGGATAGGGAGACCCAGTACTTC.

CDR3 region: CASSNDRAPGELFF. The CDR3 coding sequence is TGTGCCAGTAGCAATGACAGGGCCCCCGGGGAGCTGTTTTTT. This chain connects TRBV19 to TRBJ2-2; TRBD1 agrees at 7 bases. V gave up 6 bases and J gave up 6 bases; unmatched junction bases: 7. CDR1 LNHDA and CDR2 SQIVND come from the germline V gene (reference sequence). This CDR3 region has 14 residues.

The rearrangement uses TRBV4-1 and TRBJ1-6; the match to TRBD1 covers 10 bases. Trimming cost V 4 bases and J 7 bases; bases outside gene matches: 10. CDR1 is MGHRA, CDR2 YSYEKL, per germline. The CDR3 sequence is 17 residues long. The DNA of the CDR3 is TGCGCCAGCAGCCCATACCGACAGGGGGCTTTCAATTCACCCCTCCACTTT. It codes for CASSPYRQGAFNSPLHF.

This sequence joins TRBV11-2 and TRBJ1-1, with unresolved D. This CDR3 contains 15 residues. Germline values: CDR1 SGHAT, CDR2 FQNNGV. With 7 bases removed from V and 4 bases from J, the gap between germline ends came to 19 bases. CDR3 nucleotides: TGTGCCAGCAACCCATCCGTCGGAGGGCCCACTGAAGCTTTCTTT. Amino acids: CASNPSVGGPTEAFF. The whole variable domain, remainder taken from reference TRBV11-2 and TRBJ1-1, is EAGVAQSPRYKIIEKRQSVAFWCNPISGHATLYWYQQILGQGPKLLIQFQNNGVVDDSQLPKDRFSAERLKGVDSTLKIQPAKLEDSAVYLCASNPSVGGPTEAFFGQGTRLTVV.

The genes are TRBV4-1 and TRBJ1-1; D is ambiguous. With 4 bases removed from V and 4 bases from J, the gap between germline ends came to 10 bases. The CDR3 has 13 residues. CDR1 is MGHRA and CDR2 is YSYEKL in the germline V gene. The CDR3: CASSLTDGTEAFF. CDR3 coding DNA: TGCGCCAGCAGCCTAACGGACGGCACTGAAGCTTTCTTT.

The V and J genes are TRBV27 and TRBJ2-1, with D maybe TRBD1 (6 bases). CDR3 length: 14 residues. The germline V gene has CDR1 MNHEY and CDR2 SMNVEV (reference sequence). V gave up 6 bases and J gave up 5 bases, with 14 bases separating them. Here the CDR3 reads CASSLGGKNNEQFF. The CDR3 region has the DNA TGTGCCAGCAGCTTAGGGGGAAAAAACAATGAGCAGTTCTTC.

V usage is TRBV13 and J usage is TRBJ2-7, with a possible D match to TRBD1 (5 bases). The CDR3 length is 14 residues. Germline V gene lookup returns CDR1 PRHDT and CDR2 FYEKMQ (reference sequence). V was pared by 4 bases and J by 2 bases, with 12 bases between. The CDR3 DNA reads as TGTGCCAGCAGCTACAGGACGGTAGCCTACGAGCAGTACTTC. Its translation: CASSYRTVAYEQYF.

The chain combines TRBV28 with TRBJ1-5; 7 bases are a match to TRBD1. Per germline, CDR1 MDHEN and CDR2 SYDVKM. The V segment lost 2 bases and the J segment 5 bases; nucleotides outside the gene matches: 15. This CDR3 region has 18 residues. CDR3 coding DNA: TGTGCCAGCAGTTTAATTCGGGGGGCCGGGACAGATTATCAGCCCCAGCATTTT. Protein sequence: CASSLIRGAGTDYQPQHF.